One and the same sample provided the 28 T cell receptor beta chains below, sequenced in a study of vaccination effects on CD4 cells after COVID-19. Sequencing was preceded by expansion of antigen-specific CD4+ T cells with viral peptide pools in the ViraFEST assay. The culture ran for around nine days, and then CD4+ T cells were isolated. It was two doses of either the BNT162b2 or mRNA-1273 vaccine that participants received. Profiled with immunoSEQ multiplex PCR; TCRdb holds only in-frame clones, not every one. The table lists tens of thousands of clones, just under 75% of them singletons. These TCRs' antigens remain unknown. The material sequenced was CD4+ T cells from PBMCs cultured with HCoV-229E spike peptides, taken after COVID-19 vaccination. These receptors all come from a human donor who received a COVID-19 vaccine.

This clone was observed once. CDR3 residues: CASSRTGDSNQPQHF. The CDR3 coding sequence is TGCGCCAGCAGCCGGACGGGAGATAGCAATCAGCCCCAGCATTTT. The chain couples TRBV5-1 to TRBJ1-5; no firm D call. Germline CDR1 reads SGHRS; CDR2 reads YFSETQ. V gave up 4 bases and J gave up 0 bases, with 11 bases separating them. The CDR3 runs 15 residues.

This clone was detected only a few times. The gene calls are TRBV7-9 and TRBJ2-3; the match to TRBD1 covers 9 bases. V shed 3 bases, J shed 5 bases, and the junction held 6 bases outside the gene matches. The CDR3 sequence is 15 residues long. Per the germline V gene, CDR1 is SEHNR and CDR2 is FQNEAQ (reference sequence). For the CDR3, the DNA is TGTGCCAGCAGCTTTAGGGACAGGGCGGGAGATACGCAGTATTTT. Translated: CASSFRDRAGDTQYF.

This sequence joins TRBV5-1 and TRBJ1-1; D remains ambiguous. Germline V gene sequence: CDR1 SGHRS, CDR2 YFSETQ. Trimming cost V 2 bases and J 1 base, with 6 bases left between them. The CDR3 is 13 residues long. CDR3 sequence (DNA): TGCGCCAGCAGCTTTGGCAGGAACACTGAAGCTTTCTTT. Translation: CASSFGRNTEAFF.

The V gene is TRBV4-2, the J gene TRBJ2-7; no clear D gene. The germline V gene encodes CDR1 LGHNA and CDR2 YNFKEQ. The CDR3 is made up of 14 amino acids. V lost 0 bases and J lost 0, with 6 bases in between. CDR3 bases: TGTGCCAGCAGCCAAGAGAAGGACTCCTACGAGCAGTACGTC. This codes for CASSQEKDSYEQYV.

The chain has TRBV11-3 and TRBJ2-5; possibly TRBD1 or TRBD2 for D (5 bases each). V was shortened by 5 bases and J by 5 bases, with 15 bases between the two germline ends. This CDR3 has 14 amino acids. Germline V CDR1 and CDR2: SGHNT, YENEEA. CDR3 DNA: TGTGCCAGCAGCCCGGGACGCTCGGGGGAGACCCAGTACTTC. Amino acid sequence: CASSPGRSGETQYF.

This chain links TRBV24-1 with TRBJ2-3; 9 nucleotides line up with TRBD1. V shed 3 bases, J shed 3 bases, and the junction held 9 bases outside the gene matches. Germline V lookup: CDR1 KGHDR, CDR2 SFDVKD. CDR3 length: 17 amino acids. The CDR3 DNA is TGTGCCACCAGTGATCGTCCCGGGACAGGGCGGACAGATACGCAGTATTTT. The encoded protein is CATSDRPGTGRTDTQYF.

This chain links TRBV9 with TRBJ2-3, with D possibly TRBD2 on 6 matching bases. The V and J ends lost 3 bases and 2 bases respectively, with 16 bases between them. This CDR3 has 16 residues. CDR1 is SGDLS and CDR2 is YYNGEE in the germline V gene. CDR3 residues: CASSGEPGLITDTQYF. The CDR3 DNA sequence: TGTGCCAGCAGCGGAGAACCGGGACTCATCACAGATACGCAGTATTTT.

V is TRBV7-7 and J is TRBJ2-1; TRBD2 matches 7 bases. V was clipped by 4 bases and J by 7 bases; unmatched bases: 13. Germline loops: CDR1 SSHAT, CDR2 FNYEAQ (reference sequence). This CDR3 spans 16 amino acids. The CDR3 region has the DNA TGTGCCAGCAGCTCCTCTTATAGCTCCGGGGGGAATGAGCAGTTCTTC. Its translation is CASSSSYSSGGNEQFF.

The V and J genes are TRBV5-1 and TRBJ2-1; D is undetermined. Trimming stripped 4 bases from V and 0 bases from J, with 17 bases between. Germline CDR1 SGHRS, CDR2 YFSETQ. The CDR3 is 17 amino acids. The CDR3 DNA reads TGCGCCAGCAGCAGTCCCTCTGCGGTCAGCTCCTACAATGAGCAGTTCTTC. Its protein is CASSSPSAVSSYNEQFF. The variable domain in full, completed from reference TRBV5-1 and TRBJ2-1, reads KAGVTQTPRYLIKTRGQQVTLSCSPISGHRSVSWYQQTPGQGLQFLFEYFSETQRNKGNFPGRFSGRQFSNSRSEMNVSTLELGDSALYLCASSSPSAVSSYNEQFFGPGTRLTVL.

This clone appeared once. The chain employs TRBV19 and TRBJ2-4; 9 nucleotides agree with TRBD1. This CDR3 has 15 residues. CDR1 and CDR2 from the germline V gene are LNHDA and SQIVND (reference sequence). J lost 6 bases, V lost 4 bases, and 7 bases had no gene match. Written as DNA, the CDR3 is TGTGCCAGTAGTAACCCCAGGACAGGGGTAAACATTCAGTACTTC. Its translation: CASSNPRTGVNIQYF.

The gene calls are TRBV10-2 and TRBJ2-2, with D possibly called TRBD1 or TRBD2 (5 bases each). Trimming shortened V by 6 bases and J by 1 base, and 12 bases separated the two germline ends. The V gene's germline CDR1 is WSHSY and CDR2 SAAADI. This CDR3 has 15 amino acids. The CDR3 region is CASRKGTENTGELFF. DNA for the CDR3: TGCGCCAGCAGGAAGGGGACGGAGAACACCGGGGAGCTGTTTTTT.

The chain joins TRBV19 to TRBJ2-5; 8 bases line up with TRBD1. Germline CDR1 reads LNHDA; CDR2 reads SQIVND (reference sequence). There are 14 residues in the CDR3. Trimming cost V 6 bases and J 4 bases; bases outside gene matches: 7. CDR3 residues: CASRGTGTGETQYF. CDR3 bases: TGTGCCAGTAGGGGGACAGGCACTGGAGAGACCCAGTACTTC.

This clone was counted between two and nine times. The V call is TRBV5-1, the J call TRBJ1-1, with 10 bases lining up with TRBD1. Germline V lookup: CDR1 SGHRS, CDR2 YFSETQ. V shed 4 bases, J shed 2 bases, and the junction held 8 bases outside the gene matches. The CDR3 totals 16 residues. CDR3 in DNA: TGCGCCAGCAGCCCGGGGACAGGGGCTCCTAACACTGAAGCTTTCTTT. Translated: CASSPGTGAPNTEAFF.

This clone showed up just once. V gene TRBV10-3 combines with J gene TRBJ2-1; 8 bases are shared with TRBD2. This CDR3 has 13 residues. The germline V gene encodes CDR1 ENHRY and CDR2 SYGVKD. V trimming: 8 bases; J trimming: 4 bases; junction bases outside the gene matches: 4. In DNA, the CDR3 is TGTGCCATCCAGGCGGGGGGATACAATGAGCAGTTCTTC. Its translation is CAIQAGGYNEQFF.

This clone was picked up one time. The J gene is TRBJ2-5, the V gene TRBV5-1; no clear D gene. In germline, CDR1 is SGHRS, CDR2 YFSETQ. Trimming took off 0 bases at V and 4 bases at J, with 4 bases between the two ends. This CDR3 contains 12 residues. The CDR3 DNA follows: TGCGCCAGCAGCTTGGATTTAGAGACCCAGTACTTC. It codes for CASSLDLETQYF.

The V and J genes are TRBV25-1 and TRBJ2-6, with a tentative D call TRBD2 (6 bases). This CDR3 comprises 16 residues. Germline V gene lookup returns CDR1 MGHDK and CDR2 SYGVNS. Trimming took 2 bases from V and 1 from J, leaving 9 bases between them. The CDR3 DNA follows: TGTGCCAGCAGTGAACCTGCGGGATCTGGGGCCAACGTCCTGACTTTC. The encoded protein is CASSEPAGSGANVLTF.

The V call is TRBV5-1, the J call TRBJ2-3; TRBD1 matches 7 bases. The V gene end was trimmed by 5 bases and the J gene end by 0 bases; junction bases not matched to a gene: 12. The CDR3 has 17 residues. Germline V lookup: CDR1 SGHRS, CDR2 YFSETQ. The CDR3 protein is CASSYETGLSSTDTQYF. DNA for the CDR3: TGCGCCAGCAGTTATGAGACAGGGCTTTCTAGCACAGATACGCAGTATTTT.

The chain carries TRBV15 and TRBJ1-4; D call uncertain. CDR1 is LNHNV and CDR2 is YYDKDF in the germline V gene (reference sequence). The CDR3 is 16 amino acids. V lost 0 bases and J lost 8, with 16 bases in between. The CDR3 nucleotides read TGTGCCACCAGCAGAGATGGGAGGGCCCAGTGGGAAAAACTGTTTTTT. Protein sequence: CATSRDGRAQWEKLFF.

This clone was observed a handful of times. The chain links TRBV4-2 to TRBJ1-5; tentative D call: TRBD1 (5 bases). This CDR3 has 15 residues. Germline-derived CDR1 and CDR2 are LGHNA and YNFKEQ. Trimming cost V 4 bases and J 1 base, with 11 bases left between them. The CDR3 spells CASSLNRDSNQPQHF. DNA of the CDR3: TGTGCCAGCAGCCTTAACCGGGACAGCAATCAGCCCCAGCATTTT.

The chain has TRBV4-1 and TRBJ1-1; 9 nucleotides match TRBD1. CDR1 and CDR2 (germline): MGHRA, YSYEKL. The CDR3 sequence is 12 residues long. V trimming: 3 bases; J trimming: 10 bases; junction bases outside the gene matches: 3. The CDR3 protein is CASSQQQGAAFF. CDR3 coding DNA: TGCGCCAGCAGCCAGCAACAGGGGGCAGCTTTCTTT.

V is TRBV15 and J is TRBJ2-2; 7 nucleotides align to TRBD2. The CDR3 runs to 16 residues. Germline CDR1 and CDR2: LNHNV and YYDKDF (reference sequence). V lost 3 bases and J lost 0; bases outside the gene matches: 4. The CDR3 loop reads CATSRGGGANTGELFF. The CDR3 DNA reads TGTGCCACCAGCAGGGGGGGAGGGGCGAACACCGGGGAGCTGTTTTTT.

This clone was observed a few times. The chain is built from TRBV7-2 and TRBJ1-1; D is uncertain. V lost 6 bases to trimming and J lost 3 bases, with 14 bases between them. This CDR3 has 14 amino acids. Germline V gene lookup returns CDR1 SGHTA and CDR2 FQGNSA. CDR3 loop: CASRPDLRDTEAFF. The CDR3 nucleotides read TGTGCCAGCAGACCGGACCTCCGGGACACTGAAGCTTTCTTT.

This chain links TRBV3-1 (or the pseudogene TRBV3-2) with TRBJ2-2; D is possibly TRBD1 or TRBD2 (6 bases each). Germline V lookup: CDR1 LGHDT, CDR2 YNNKEL (reference sequence). The V end was cut by 1 base, the J end by 5 bases, with 11 bases between. The CDR3 has 15 amino acids. The CDR3: CASSQGGARTGELFF. CDR3 nucleotides: TGTGCCAGCAGCCAAGGGGGGGCGAGGACCGGGGAGCTGTTTTTT.

This clone was recorded once. The rearrangement uses TRBV29-1 and TRBJ2-6; D is uncertain. V was clipped by 4 bases and J by 2 bases, with 6 bases between them. Germline loops: CDR1 SQVTM, CDR2 ANQGSEA. The CDR3 covers 13 residues. In DNA, the CDR3 is TGCAGCGTTGCTGGGGCTGGGGCCAACGTCCTGACTTTC. Amino acid sequence: CSVAGAGANVLTF.

This rearrangement joins TRBV7-2 to TRBJ2-3; 12 bases line up with TRBD2. The germline V gene has CDR1 SGHTA and CDR2 FQGNSA. J was trimmed by 5 bases and V by 5 bases; bases with no gene match: 8. The CDR3 consists of 16 residues. CDR3 sequence: CASSRSSGGALDTQYF. The CDR3 DNA is TGTGCCAGCAGCCGGTCTAGCGGGGGGGCATTAGATACGCAGTATTTT.

J is TRBJ1-1 and V is TRBV7-8; 7 bases fit TRBD1. Germline-derived CDR1 and CDR2 are SGHVS and FQNEAQ. V lost 5 bases and J lost 0; bases outside the gene matches: 6. The CDR3 is 15 residues long. CDR3: CASSDRQGMNTEAFF. CDR3 bases: TGTGCCAGCAGCGATCGACAGGGTATGAACACTGAAGCTTTCTTT.

This clone has more than one count but fewer than ten. The V and J genes are TRBV5-6 and TRBJ1-2; tentatively, D is TRBD1 (5 bases). This CDR3 has 14 amino acids. Trimming shortened V by 0 bases and J by 5 bases, and 11 bases separated the two germline ends. CDR1 is SGHDT, CDR2 YYEEEE, per germline. The CDR3 region is CASSLASGSYGYTF. The CDR3 bases are TGTGCCAGCAGCTTGGCCTCAGGGTCGTATGGCTACACCTTC.

This clone has only one observation. CDR3 sequence reads: CASSGNYNEQFF. The CDR3 nucleotides read TGTGCCAGCAGTGGGAACTACAATGAGCAGTTCTTC. The chain employs TRBV2 and TRBJ2-1; no clear D gene. V lost 4 bases and J lost 3, with 4 bases in between. The germline gives CDR1 SNHLY, CDR2 FYNNEI. The CDR3 has 12 residues.